This TCR beta chain was profiled in a study of blood T cell repertoires in COVID-19. Assay: immunoSEQ multiplex PCR; the TCRdb copy retains only in-frame clones and omits some. Of approximately 160,000 clones listed, 84% are singletons. V was trimmed by 1 base and J by 4 bases, leaving 16 bases between them. The CDR3 loop spans 16 amino acids. Germline V gene data show CDR1 as SGHTA and CDR2 as FQGNSA. This chain connects TRBV7-2 to TRBJ2-5; tentatively, D is TRBD2 (5 bases). Sequenced material: PBMCs or T cells enriched from blood (not recorded which). This sequence originates from a woman aged 45-60 years who had recovered from COVID-19. This CDR3 is CASSLVTRGKGETQYF. The CDR3 DNA reads as TGTGCCAGCAGCTTAGTTACACGGGGTAAGGGAGAGACCCAGTACTTC.